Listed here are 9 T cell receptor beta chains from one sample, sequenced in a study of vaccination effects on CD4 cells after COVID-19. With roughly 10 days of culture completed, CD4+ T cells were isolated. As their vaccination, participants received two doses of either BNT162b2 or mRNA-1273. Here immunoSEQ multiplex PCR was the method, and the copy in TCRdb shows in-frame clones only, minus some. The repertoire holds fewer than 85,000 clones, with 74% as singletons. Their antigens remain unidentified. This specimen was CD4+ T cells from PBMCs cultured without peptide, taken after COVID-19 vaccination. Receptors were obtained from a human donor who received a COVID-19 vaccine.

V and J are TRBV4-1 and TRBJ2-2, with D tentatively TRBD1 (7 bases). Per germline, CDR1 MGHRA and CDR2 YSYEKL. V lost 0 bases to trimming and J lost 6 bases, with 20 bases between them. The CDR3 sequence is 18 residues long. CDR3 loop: CASSQDRWRGLRAGELFF. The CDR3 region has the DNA TGCGCCAGCAGCCAAGATCGATGGAGGGGGCTGAGGGCCGGGGAGCTGTTTTTT.

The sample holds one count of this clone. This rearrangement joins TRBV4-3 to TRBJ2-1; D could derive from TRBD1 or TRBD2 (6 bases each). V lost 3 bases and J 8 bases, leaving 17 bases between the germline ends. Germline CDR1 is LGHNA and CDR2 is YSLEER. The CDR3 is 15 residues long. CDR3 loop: CASSQQEGVRYEQFF. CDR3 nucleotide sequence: TGCGCCAGCAGCCAGCAGGAGGGGGTTCGATATGAGCAGTTCTTC.

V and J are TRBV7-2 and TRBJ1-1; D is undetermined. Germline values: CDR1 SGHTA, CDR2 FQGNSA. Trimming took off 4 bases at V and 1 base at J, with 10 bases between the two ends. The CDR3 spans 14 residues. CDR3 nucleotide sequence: TGTGCCAGCAGCTATCGTACATGGAACACTGAAGCTTTCTTT. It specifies CASSYRTWNTEAFF. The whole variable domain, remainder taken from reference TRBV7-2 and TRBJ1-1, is GAGVSQSPSNKVTEKGKDVELRCDPISGHTALYWYRQSLGQGLEFLIYFQGNSAPDKSGLPSDRFSAERTGGSVSTLTIQRTQQEDSAVYLCASSYRTWNTEAFFGQGTRLTVV.

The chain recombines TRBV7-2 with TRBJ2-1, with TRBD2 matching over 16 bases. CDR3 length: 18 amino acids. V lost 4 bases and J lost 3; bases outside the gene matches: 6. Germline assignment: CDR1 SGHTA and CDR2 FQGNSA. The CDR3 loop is CASSSGTSGGAIYNEQFF. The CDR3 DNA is TGTGCCAGCAGCTCAGGGACTAGCGGGGGGGCGATCTACAATGAGCAGTTCTTC.

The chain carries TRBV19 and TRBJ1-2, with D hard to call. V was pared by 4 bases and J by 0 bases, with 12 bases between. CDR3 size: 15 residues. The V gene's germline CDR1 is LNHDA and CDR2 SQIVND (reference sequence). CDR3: CASSTQRPANYGYTF. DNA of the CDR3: TGTGCCAGTAGTACCCAGCGTCCCGCTAACTATGGCTACACCTTC.

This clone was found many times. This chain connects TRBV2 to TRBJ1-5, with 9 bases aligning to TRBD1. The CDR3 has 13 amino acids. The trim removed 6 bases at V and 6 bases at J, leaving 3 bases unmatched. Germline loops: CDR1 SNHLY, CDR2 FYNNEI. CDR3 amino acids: CASRQGASQPQHF. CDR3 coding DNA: TGTGCCAGCAGACAGGGGGCGAGTCAGCCCCAGCATTTT.

CDR3 in DNA: TGCGCCAGCAGCTTGTTCCCGGGGGACGAGGAGACCCAGTACTTC. This codes for CASSLFPGDEETQYF. The gene calls are TRBV5-1 and TRBJ2-5, with D perhaps matching TRBD2 (6 bases). The CDR3 consists of 15 residues. With 1 base removed from V and 5 bases from J, the gap between germline ends came to 15 bases. Germline V CDR1 and CDR2: SGHRS, YFSETQ.

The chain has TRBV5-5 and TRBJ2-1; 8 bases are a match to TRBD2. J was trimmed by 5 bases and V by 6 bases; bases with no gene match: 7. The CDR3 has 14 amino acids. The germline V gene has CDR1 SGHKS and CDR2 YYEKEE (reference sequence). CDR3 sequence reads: CASIAGGWDNEQFF. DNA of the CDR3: TGTGCCAGCATCGCGGGGGGTTGGGACAATGAGCAGTTCTTC.

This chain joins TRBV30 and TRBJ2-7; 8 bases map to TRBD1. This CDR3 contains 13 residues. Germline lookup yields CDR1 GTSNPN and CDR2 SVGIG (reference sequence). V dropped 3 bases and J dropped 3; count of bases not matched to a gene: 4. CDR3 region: CAWSRDRFYEQYV. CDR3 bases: TGTGCCTGGAGCAGGGACAGGTTCTACGAGCAGTACGTC.